The 30 T cell receptor beta chains below were found in one sample sequenced in a study of blood T cell repertoires in COVID-19. The data were produced by immunoSEQ multiplex PCR, yet TCRdb's version contains in-frame clones alone and is incomplete. Altogether fewer than 85,000 clones are present, about 74% being singletons, with the ten largest covering 2.6%. The sequenced sample was peripheral blood. These receptors all come from a human donor with acute or convalescent COVID-19. The donor label of this sample is uncertain.

This sequence joins TRBV3-1 (or the pseudogene TRBV3-2) and TRBJ1-5, with D perhaps matching TRBD1 (5 bases). V was clipped by 6 bases and J by 5 bases, with 14 bases between them. The length of the CDR3 is 14 residues. Per germline, CDR1 LGHDT and CDR2 YNNKEL (reference sequence). CDR3 residues: CASSSAGGHQPQHF. DNA for the CDR3: TGTGCCAGCAGTAGTGCGGGGGGACATCAGCCCCAGCATTTT.

This clone has only one observation. The chain couples TRBV19 to TRBJ1-1, with 7 bases aligning to TRBD1. The CDR3 consists of 13 residues. The ends lost 8 bases at V and 1 base at J; junction bases unmatched: 4. In germline, CDR1 is LNHDA, CDR2 SQIVND (reference sequence). CDR3 sequence: CASLRGTNTEAFF. The CDR3 bases are TGTGCCAGTCTCAGGGGGACGAACACTGAAGCTTTCTTT.

The CDR3 DNA reads TGTGCCAGCAACCCGAAGGGGCCCAATTCACCCCTCCACTTT. This gives the protein CASNPKGPNSPLHF. The genes are TRBV5-4 and TRBJ1-6, with D possibly matching TRBD1 (5 bases). The ends were cut back, 6 bases at V and 7 bases at J, with 14 bases in the middle. Germline V gene sequence: CDR1 SGHNT, CDR2 YYREEE (reference sequence). CDR3 length: 14 residues.

This clone has only a few counts. The chain combines TRBV6-5 with TRBJ2-1; 9 bases agree with TRBD1. Germline V CDR1 and CDR2: MNHEY, SVGAGI. The CDR3 length is 15 residues. V dropped 6 bases and J dropped 2; count of bases not matched to a gene: 5. In DNA form, the CDR3 reads TGTGCCAGCAGACCCCGGGACAGGGCCTACAATGAGCAGTTCTTC. Translated, it gives CASRPRDRAYNEQFF.

The rearrangement joins TRBV25-1 to TRBJ1-5; tentatively, D is TRBD1 (6 bases). V lost 3 bases, J lost 3 bases, and 12 bases lay in between. The CDR3 extends over 15 amino acids. Germline V gene sequence: CDR1 MGHDK, CDR2 SYGVNS. This chain's CDR3 is CASSDAGDPNQPQHF. The CDR3 DNA reads TGTGCCAGCAGTGATGCAGGGGACCCCAATCAGCCCCAGCATTTT.

The chain uses TRBV19 and TRBJ2-2, with a weak D call TRBD2 (5 bases). The CDR3 sequence is 14 residues long. CDR1 is LNHDA and CDR2 is SQIVND in the germline V gene (reference sequence). The V and J ends lost 5 bases and 5 bases respectively, with 12 bases between them. The CDR3 region is CASSSGYGTGELFF. CDR3 in DNA: TGTGCCAGTAGTTCGGGGTACGGGACCGGGGAGCTGTTTTTT.

The rearrangement uses TRBV3-1 (or the pseudogene TRBV3-2) and TRBJ1-3; TRBD1 might be the D (5 bases). V shed 4 bases and J shed 4 bases, with 11 bases lying between them. From germline, CDR1 is LGHDT and CDR2 YNNKEL (reference sequence). This CDR3 spans 14 amino acids. Here the CDR3 reads CASSPQGWGNTIYF. The CDR3 DNA reads as TGTGCCAGCAGCCCCCAGGGTTGGGGAAACACCATATATTTT.

The rearrangement links TRBV6-5 to TRBJ2-3; the D gene is possibly TRBD1 (7 bases). This CDR3 region has 14 residues. CDR1 MNHEY and CDR2 SVGAGI come from the germline V gene. V was pared by 6 bases and J by 5 bases, with 15 bases between. CDR3 loop: CASSPQGRGDTQYF. In DNA, the CDR3 is TGTGCCAGCAGCCCACAGGGGCGGGGAGATACGCAGTATTTT.

For the CDR3, the DNA is TGCGCCAGCAGCAAAGCGACTAGCGGGAGGGGAGCAACCAATGAGCAGTTCTTC. Encoded protein: CASSKATSGRGATNEQFF. This chain joins TRBV5-1 and TRBJ2-1; the match to TRBD2 covers 14 bases. The junction had 12 bases not matched to a gene; V was cut back by 4 bases and J by 6 bases. CDR3 length: 18 amino acids. CDR1 is SGHRS and CDR2 is YFSETQ in the germline V gene.

The J gene is TRBJ2-2, the V gene TRBV30; TRBD1 matches at 7 bases. CDR3 length: 15 residues. V lost 4 bases, J lost 1 base, and 6 bases stayed unmatched. Germline V gene data show CDR1 as GTSNPN and CDR2 as SVGIG (reference sequence). CDR3 sequence reads: CAWKNRDRNTGELFF. The CDR3 DNA is TGTGCCTGGAAGAACCGGGACAGGAACACCGGGGAGCTGTTTTTT.

V gene TRBV28 combines with J gene TRBJ1-5, with a tentative D call TRBD1 (5 bases). The CDR3 consists of 16 residues. The germline V gene has CDR1 MDHEN and CDR2 SYDVKM. V was shortened by 7 bases and J by 0 bases, with 16 bases between the two germline ends. CDR3 sequence reads: CASIGVGGYSNQPQHF. DNA of the CDR3: TGTGCCAGCATAGGGGTGGGGGGTTATAGCAATCAGCCCCAGCATTTT.

The chain employs TRBV6-5 and TRBJ1-2; possibly TRBD1 for D (5 bases). There are 12 residues in the CDR3. Per the germline V gene, CDR1 is MNHEY and CDR2 is SVGAGI. V shed 5 bases and J shed 5 bases, with 9 bases lying between them. As DNA, the CDR3 is TGTGCCAGCAGTAATCAGGGTTATGGCTACACCTTC. Translating it yields CASSNQGYGYTF.

The CDR3 reads CATSRDLRRAATNEKLFF. The CDR3 bases are TGTGCCACCAGCAGAGATCTAAGGAGGGCTGCAACTAATGAAAAACTGTTTTTT. The chain is built from TRBV15 and TRBJ1-4; no clear D. V gave up 0 bases and J gave up 0 bases, with 14 bases separating them. CDR3 size: 18 residues. Germline CDR1 and CDR2: LNHNV and YYDKDF (reference sequence).

The V call is TRBV3-1 (or the pseudogene TRBV3-2), the J call TRBJ2-1, with 9 bases lining up with TRBD2. The CDR3 runs 16 residues. V was pared by 1 base and J by 8 bases, with 9 bases of the junction left unmatched. Looked up from germline, CDR1 is LGHDT and CDR2 is YNNKEL (reference sequence). CDR3 DNA: TGTGCCAGCAGCCAAGCTGGGCCTAGCGGGGTCCATGAGCAGTTCTTC. Amino acid sequence: CASSQAGPSGVHEQFF.

The chain employs TRBV7-2 and TRBJ2-2; D unresolved. The CDR3 runs to 13 residues. V dropped 1 base and J dropped 9 bases, with 9 bases sitting between them. The germline gives CDR1 SGHTA, CDR2 FQGNSA. CDR3 coding DNA: TGTGCCAGCAGCTTAGGCGGCCGACGGGAGCTGTTTTTT. Translation: CASSLGGRRELFF.

The chain carries TRBV15 and TRBJ1-5, with 8 nucleotides matching TRBD1. Germline lookup yields CDR1 LNHNV and CDR2 YYDKDF (reference sequence). This CDR3 contains 15 residues. The junction had 6 bases not matched to a gene; V was cut back by 1 base and J by 7 bases. CDR3 protein: CATSRVGQGGQPQHF. As DNA, the CDR3 is TGTGCCACCAGCAGAGTAGGACAGGGCGGCCAGCCCCAGCATTTT.

The chain uses TRBV3-1 (or the pseudogene TRBV3-2) and TRBJ2-7; 8 bases fit TRBD2. Trimming at V came to 4 bases and at J to 7 bases, leaving 9 bases not matched to a gene. The CDR3 consists of 14 residues. Germline V gene data show CDR1 as LGHDT and CDR2 as YNNKEL (reference sequence). CDR3 in DNA: TGTGCCAGCAGCCCCCCCGGGAGGGGTTGGGAGCAGTACTTC. Amino acid sequence: CASSPPGRGWEQYF.

The CDR3 loop reads CASSPGLEYSPLHF. The CDR3 DNA reads as TGTGCCAGCAGCCCCGGACTAGAGTATTCACCCCTCCACTTT. The chain recombines TRBV5-8 with TRBJ1-6; no definite D call. Germline V gene sequence: CDR1 SGHTS, CDR2 YDEGEE. Trimming cost V 4 bases and J 8 bases, with 13 bases left between them. This CDR3 comprises 14 residues.

The chain recombines TRBV19 with TRBJ2-7; TRBD2 matches at 14 bases. This CDR3 has 21 amino acids. Germline CDR1 is LNHDA and CDR2 is SQIVND (reference sequence). The junction had 22 bases not matched to a gene; V was cut back by 5 bases and J by 4 bases. The CDR3 loop is CASSLPRPGTSGSPVGYEQYF. The CDR3 region has the DNA TGTGCCAGTAGTCTGCCCAGACCCGGGACTAGCGGGAGCCCAGTGGGGTACGAGCAGTACTTC.

V usage is TRBV25-1 and J usage is TRBJ2-5; D is possibly TRBD1 (6 bases). Germline-derived CDR1 and CDR2 are MGHDK and SYGVNS. This CDR3 is built from 13 residues. The V end was cut by 4 bases, the J end by 5 bases, with 11 bases between. CDR3: CASSVTGTETQYF. The CDR3 nucleotides read TGTGCCAGCAGTGTCACAGGGACGGAGACCCAGTACTTC.

The CDR3 spells CASSLRGREQETQYF. The CDR3 DNA follows: TGTGCCAGCAGCCTCCGGGGGAGGGAGCAAGAGACCCAGTACTTC. This chain uses TRBV7-9 with TRBJ2-5; 7 bases agree with TRBD2. Germline-derived CDR1 and CDR2 are SEHNR and FQNEAQ (reference sequence). V lost 5 bases and J lost 2; bases outside the gene matches: 8. This CDR3 is built from 15 residues.

This rearrangement joins TRBV7-9 to TRBJ1-1; a weak D match, TRBD1 (5 bases). This CDR3 contains 13 residues. Trimming cost V 4 bases and J 5 bases, with 11 bases left between them. Germline V CDR1 and CDR2: SEHNR, FQNEAQ (reference sequence). CDR3 sequence reads: CASSSRRGTEAFF. DNA for the CDR3: TGTGCCAGCAGCTCTAGGAGGGGAACTGAAGCTTTCTTT.

In this sample, this clone turned up a few times. This rearrangement joins TRBV20-1 to TRBJ2-2; maybe TRBD2 (5 bases). The CDR3 consists of 14 residues. Trimming stripped 3 bases from V and 6 bases from J, with 14 bases between. In germline, CDR1 is DFQATT, CDR2 SNEGSKA (reference sequence). The DNA of the CDR3 is TGCAGTGCTAGTGGGCCGGGATTGCCCGGGGAGCTGTTTTTT. Protein sequence: CSASGPGLPGELFF.

This CDR3 is CASSVGLADYEQYF. Here the CDR3 DNA reads TGTGCCAGCAGCGTAGGTCTAGCAGATTACGAGCAGTACTTC. The chain is built from TRBV9 and TRBJ2-7, with D possibly matching TRBD2 (5 bases). Germline CDR1 SGDLS, CDR2 YYNGEE. V lost 0 bases and J 4 bases, leaving 11 bases between the germline ends. The length of the CDR3 is 14 residues.

The chain has TRBV4-2 and TRBJ1-3; no reliable D call. Germline lookup yields CDR1 LGHNA and CDR2 YNFKEQ. The CDR3 is 15 residues long. V lost 4 bases to trimming and J lost 3 bases, with 13 bases between them. CDR3 DNA sequence: TGTGCCAGCAGCCCCAACGAAGGGAGTGGAAACACCATATATTTT. This translates into CASSPNEGSGNTIYF.

The chain couples TRBV7-8 to TRBJ2-3; 8 bases agree with TRBD1. The junction had 13 bases not matched to a gene; V was cut back by 4 bases and J by 7 bases. Germline V lookup: CDR1 SGHVS, CDR2 FQNEAQ. The CDR3 consists of 16 residues. CDR3 loop: CASSSTVTGGLNTQYF. The CDR3 DNA reads as TGTGCCAGCAGCTCGACAGTAACAGGGGGGTTGAATACGCAGTATTTT.

The sample holds one count of this clone. The genes are TRBV19 and TRBJ1-5, with a weak D call TRBD1 (5 bases). The germline V and J ends were trimmed by 3 bases and 4 bases, with 10 bases remaining between them. The CDR3 contains 14 residues. Germline V gene data show CDR1 as LNHDA and CDR2 as SQIVND (reference sequence). CDR3 in amino acids: CASSMGLRNQPQHF. The CDR3 coding sequence is TGTGCCAGTAGTATGGGGCTGAGGAATCAGCCCCAGCATTTT.

The V call is TRBV29-1, the J call TRBJ2-3, with 13 bases aligning to TRBD2. Germline assignment: CDR1 SQVTM and CDR2 ANQGSEA. The length of the CDR3 is 14 residues. J was trimmed by 7 bases and V by 4 bases; bases with no gene match: 5. CDR3 sequence reads: CSVAGTSGTNTQYF. DNA of the CDR3: TGCAGCGTTGCCGGGACTAGCGGGACAAATACGCAGTATTTT.

DNA of the CDR3: TGTGCCAGTAGTATAAGGGGTACAGGGGGCCAGAAGCAGTACTTC. This encodes CASSIRGTGGQKQYF. J is TRBJ2-7 and V is TRBV19, with TRBD1 identical over 9 bases. J was trimmed by 8 bases and V by 2 bases; bases with no gene match: 10. The CDR3 is 15 residues long. Per germline, CDR1 LNHDA and CDR2 SQIVND (reference sequence).

This chain connects TRBV15 to TRBJ1-4, with a weak D call TRBD1 (5 bases). Germline V CDR1 and CDR2: LNHNV, YYDKDF (reference sequence). CDR3 size: 17 residues. The V and J ends lost 0 bases and 3 bases respectively, with 14 bases between them. The CDR3 DNA reads TGTGCCACCAGCAGAGATCGGCGGGGGGGTCCTAATGAAAAACTGTTTTTT. This translates into CATSRDRRGGPNEKLFF.